Listed below are T cell receptor beta chains from one sample, sequenced in a study of blood T cell repertoires in COVID-19. Produced via immunoSEQ multiplex PCR; TCRdb's table is partial and in-frame only. The table shows roughly 200,000 clones, with about four fifths occurring only once. Sequencing was carried out using PBMCs or T cells enriched from blood (not recorded which). All receptors derive from a woman under 40 who had been exposed to COVID-19. CDR3s include the opening cysteine and the closing phenylalanine or tryptophan. The order of the fields is D gene, clone size, J gene, V gene, CDR3 DNA, CDR3 protein. D genes are given only for firm matches. Rows give clone size only sometimes, using once, few, many, or a class for an expanded clone.

D gene: TRBD1
clone size: once
J gene: TRBJ1-4
V gene: TRBV19
CDR3 DNA: TGTGCCAGCCGAGGGGACAGGGGGGAAAAACTGTTTTTT
CDR3 protein: CASRGDRGEKLFF

D gene: -
clone size: -
J gene: TRBJ1-2
V gene: TRBV9
CDR3 DNA: TGTGCCAGCAGCGGACCAGATTCGAGGAACTATGGCTACACCTTC
CDR3 protein: CASSGPDSRNYGYTF

D gene: -
clone size: -
J gene: TRBJ1-1
V gene: TRBV7-2
CDR3 DNA: TGTGCCAGCAGCTTAGGGCAGAATCTTGAATCTTTCTTT
CDR3 protein: CASSLGQNLESFF

D gene: -
clone size: -
J gene: TRBJ2-6
V gene: TRBV10-3
CDR3 DNA: TGTGCCATCAGTGTGGGGAGCTCTGGGGCCAACGTCCTGACTTTC
CDR3 protein: CAISVGSSGANVLTF

D gene: -
clone size: -
J gene: TRBJ1-1
V gene: TRBV5-1
CDR3 DNA: TGCGCCAGCAGCTCGACATCCATGACAGCGATGAACACTGAAGCTTTCTTT
CDR3 protein: CASSSTSMTAMNTEAFF

D gene: TRBD1
clone size: -
J gene: TRBJ1-5
V gene: TRBV7-8
CDR3 DNA: TGTGCCAGCAGCTTAGGATCGTCGGGACAGGGGAGTACCTATAGCAATCAGCCCCAGCATTTT
CDR3 protein: CASSLGSSGQGSTYSNQPQHF

D gene: -
clone size: -
J gene: TRBJ1-3
V gene: TRBV5-1
CDR3 DNA: TGCGCCAGCAGCTTGTTACGGGGAGAGGACAACACCATATATTTT
CDR3 protein: CASSLLRGEDNTIYF

D gene: -
clone size: -
J gene: TRBJ2-7
V gene: TRBV11-2
CDR3 DNA: TGTGCCAGCAGCTTCAGGGTATCCTACGAGCAGTACTTC
CDR3 protein: CASSFRVSYEQYF

D gene: -
clone size: -
J gene: TRBJ2-7
V gene: TRBV10-3
CDR3 DNA: TGTGCCATCAGTGAGCACCTACAGGGCACCTCCTACGAGCAGTACTTC
CDR3 protein: CAISEHLQGTSYEQYF

D gene: -
clone size: -
J gene: TRBJ1-2
V gene: TRBV6-5
CDR3 DNA: TGTGCCAGCAAGAACATTGTCTCTGGCTACACCTTC
CDR3 protein: CASKNIVSGYTF

D gene: TRBD1
clone size: -
J gene: TRBJ1-1
V gene: TRBV7-2
CDR3 DNA: TGTGCCAGCAGCTTATCCCCTCGACAGGGGGCCTTGGCTTTCTTT
CDR3 protein: CASSLSPRQGALAFF

D gene: -
clone size: -
J gene: TRBJ2-1
V gene: TRBV5-1
CDR3 DNA: TGCGCCAGCAGCGCCCGGGAGACCTCCTACAATGAGCAGTTCTTC
CDR3 protein: CASSARETSYNEQFF

D gene: -
clone size: -
J gene: TRBJ1-4
V gene: TRBV5-4
CDR3 DNA: TGTGCCAGCAGCACGGACGGGGGAACTAATGAAAAACTGTTTTTT
CDR3 protein: CASSTDGGTNEKLFF

D gene: -
clone size: -
J gene: TRBJ1-2
V gene: TRBV9
CDR3 DNA: TGTGCCAGCACCAAGGAGACCTATGGCTACACCTTC
CDR3 protein: CASTKETYGYTF

D gene: -
clone size: -
J gene: TRBJ2-7
V gene: TRBV5-1
CDR3 DNA: TGCGCCAGCAGATTGCAGGTCGATGCCTACGAGCAGTACTTC
CDR3 protein: CASRLQVDAYEQYF

D gene: -
clone size: few
J gene: TRBJ1-4
V gene: TRBV10-3
CDR3 DNA: TGTGCCATCAGTGGGGGGCTAACTAATGAAAAACTGTTTTTT
CDR3 protein: CAISGGLTNEKLFF

D gene: -
clone size: -
J gene: TRBJ2-5
V gene: TRBV14
CDR3 DNA: TGTGCCAGCAGCCGCCGGGGCGGGGACGAGCAAGAGACCCAGTACTTC
CDR3 protein: CASSRRGGDEQETQYF

D gene: -
clone size: -
J gene: TRBJ2-5
V gene: TRBV2
CDR3 DNA: TGTGCCAGCATGGCCGAGACCCAGTACTTC
CDR3 protein: CASMAETQYF

D gene: TRBD1
clone size: -
J gene: TRBJ1-1
V gene: TRBV6-5
CDR3 DNA: TGTGCCAGCAGTTACCTTGTGGGACAGGGGAACACTGAAGCTTTCTTT
CDR3 protein: CASSYLVGQGNTEAFF

D gene: -
clone size: -
J gene: TRBJ2-1
V gene: TRBV7-9
CDR3 DNA: TGTGCCAGCAGCTTTCAATCCAATGAGCAGTTCTTC
CDR3 protein: CASSFQSNEQFF

D gene: -
clone size: once
J gene: TRBJ2-7
V gene: TRBV6-5
CDR3 DNA: TGTGCCAGCAGTTTGACGGACACCTACGAGCAGTACTTC
CDR3 protein: CASSLTDTYEQYF

D gene: -
clone size: -
J gene: TRBJ2-7
V gene: TRBV27
CDR3 DNA: TGTGCCAGCAGTTTAGGGCAGGCCCCGTACGAGCAGTACTTC
CDR3 protein: CASSLGQAPYEQYF

D gene: -
clone size: once
J gene: TRBJ1-6
V gene: TRBV9
CDR3 DNA: TGTGCCAGCAGCCCCTCAGGTTTGAGCAATTCACCCCTCCACTTT
CDR3 protein: CASSPSGLSNSPLHF